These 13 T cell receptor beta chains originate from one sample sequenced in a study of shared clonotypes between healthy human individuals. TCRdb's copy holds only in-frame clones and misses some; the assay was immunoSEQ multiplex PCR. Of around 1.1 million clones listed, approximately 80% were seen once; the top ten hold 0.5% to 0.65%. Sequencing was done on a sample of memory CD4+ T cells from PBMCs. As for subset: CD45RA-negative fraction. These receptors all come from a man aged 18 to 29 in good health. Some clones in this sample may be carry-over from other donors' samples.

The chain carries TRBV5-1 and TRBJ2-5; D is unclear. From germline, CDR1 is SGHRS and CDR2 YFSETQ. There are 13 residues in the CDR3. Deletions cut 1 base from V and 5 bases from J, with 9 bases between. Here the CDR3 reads CASSLRPRETQYF. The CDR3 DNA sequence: TGCGCCAGCAGCTTGCGTCCAAGGGAGACCCAGTACTTC.

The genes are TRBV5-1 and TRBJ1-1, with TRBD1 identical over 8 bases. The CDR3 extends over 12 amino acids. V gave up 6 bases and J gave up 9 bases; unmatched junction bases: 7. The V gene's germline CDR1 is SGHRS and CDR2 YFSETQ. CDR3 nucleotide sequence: TGCGCCAGCAACCAAGACAGGGGACAAGCTTTCTTT. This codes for CASNQDRGQAFF.

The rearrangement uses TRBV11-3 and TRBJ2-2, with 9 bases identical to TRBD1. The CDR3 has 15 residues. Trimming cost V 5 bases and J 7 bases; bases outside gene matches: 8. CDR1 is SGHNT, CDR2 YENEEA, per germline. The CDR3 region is CASSAYRGLGGELFF. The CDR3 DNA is TGTGCCAGCAGCGCCTACAGGGGGCTGGGCGGGGAGCTGTTTTTT.

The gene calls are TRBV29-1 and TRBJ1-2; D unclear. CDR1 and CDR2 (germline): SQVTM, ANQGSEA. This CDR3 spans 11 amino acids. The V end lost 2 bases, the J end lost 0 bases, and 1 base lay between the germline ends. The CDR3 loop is CSVETNYGYTF. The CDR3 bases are TGCAGCGTTGAAACTAACTATGGCTACACCTTC.

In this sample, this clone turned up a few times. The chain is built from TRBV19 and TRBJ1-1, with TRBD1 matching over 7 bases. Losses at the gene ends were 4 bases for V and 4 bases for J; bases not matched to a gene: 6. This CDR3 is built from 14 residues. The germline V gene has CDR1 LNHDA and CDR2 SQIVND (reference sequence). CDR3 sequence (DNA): TGTGCCAGTAGTAGGCATCAGGGGGGCACTGAAGCTTTCTTT. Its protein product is CASSRHQGGTEAFF.

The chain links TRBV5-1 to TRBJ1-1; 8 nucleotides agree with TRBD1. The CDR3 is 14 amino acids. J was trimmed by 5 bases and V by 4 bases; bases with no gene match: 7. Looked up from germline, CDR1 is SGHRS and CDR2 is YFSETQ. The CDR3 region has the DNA TGCGCCAGCAGCGGACAGGGAGAAGATACTGAAGCTTTCTTT. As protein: CASSGQGEDTEAFF.

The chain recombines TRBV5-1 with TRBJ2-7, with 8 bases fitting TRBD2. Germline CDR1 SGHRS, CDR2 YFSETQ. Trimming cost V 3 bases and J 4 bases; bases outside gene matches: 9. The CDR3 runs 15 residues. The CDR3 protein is CASSWTAGEKYEQYF. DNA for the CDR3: TGCGCCAGCAGCTGGACAGCGGGAGAAAAGTACGAGCAGTACTTC.

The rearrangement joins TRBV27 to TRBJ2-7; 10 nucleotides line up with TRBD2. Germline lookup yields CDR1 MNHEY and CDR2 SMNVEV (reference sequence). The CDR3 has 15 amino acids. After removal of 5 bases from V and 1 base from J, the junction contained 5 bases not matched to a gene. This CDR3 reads CASSERTSGSYEQYF. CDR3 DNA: TGTGCCAGCAGTGAGCGGACTAGCGGTTCCTACGAGCAGTACTTC.

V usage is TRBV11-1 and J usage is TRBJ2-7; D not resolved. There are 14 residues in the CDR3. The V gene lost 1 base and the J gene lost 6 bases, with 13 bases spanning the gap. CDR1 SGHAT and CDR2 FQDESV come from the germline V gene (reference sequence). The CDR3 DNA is TGTGCCAGCAGCTTAGAGATCGCGATGGGCGAGCAGTACTTC. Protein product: CASSLEIAMGEQYF.

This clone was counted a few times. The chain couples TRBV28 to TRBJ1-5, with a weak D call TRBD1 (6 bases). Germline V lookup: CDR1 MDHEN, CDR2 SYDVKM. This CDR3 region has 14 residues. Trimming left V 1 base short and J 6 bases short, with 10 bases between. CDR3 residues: CASSLFRGAQPQHF. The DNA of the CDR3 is TGTGCCAGCAGTTTATTCCGGGGGGCTCAGCCCCAGCATTTT.

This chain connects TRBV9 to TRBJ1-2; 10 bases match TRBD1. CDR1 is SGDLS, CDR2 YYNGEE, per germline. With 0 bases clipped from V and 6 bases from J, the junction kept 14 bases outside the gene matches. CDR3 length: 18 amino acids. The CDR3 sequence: CASSVAEGPGQGLNGYTF. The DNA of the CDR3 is TGTGCCAGCAGCGTAGCCGAAGGGCCGGGACAGGGGCTGAATGGCTACACCTTC.

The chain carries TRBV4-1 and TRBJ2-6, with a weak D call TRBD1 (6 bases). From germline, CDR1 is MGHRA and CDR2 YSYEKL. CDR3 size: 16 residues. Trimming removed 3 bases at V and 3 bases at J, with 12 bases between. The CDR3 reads CASSQFRGGGANVLTF. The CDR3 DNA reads TGCGCCAGCAGCCAGTTCAGGGGTGGTGGGGCCAACGTCCTGACTTTC.

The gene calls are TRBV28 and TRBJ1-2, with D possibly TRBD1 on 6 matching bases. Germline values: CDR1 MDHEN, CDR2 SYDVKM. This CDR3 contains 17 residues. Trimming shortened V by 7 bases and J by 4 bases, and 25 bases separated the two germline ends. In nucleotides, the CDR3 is TGTGCCAGCACCTTTCCCCGGGACACAGAATCCCCCTATGGCTACACCTTC. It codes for CASTFPRDTESPYGYTF.